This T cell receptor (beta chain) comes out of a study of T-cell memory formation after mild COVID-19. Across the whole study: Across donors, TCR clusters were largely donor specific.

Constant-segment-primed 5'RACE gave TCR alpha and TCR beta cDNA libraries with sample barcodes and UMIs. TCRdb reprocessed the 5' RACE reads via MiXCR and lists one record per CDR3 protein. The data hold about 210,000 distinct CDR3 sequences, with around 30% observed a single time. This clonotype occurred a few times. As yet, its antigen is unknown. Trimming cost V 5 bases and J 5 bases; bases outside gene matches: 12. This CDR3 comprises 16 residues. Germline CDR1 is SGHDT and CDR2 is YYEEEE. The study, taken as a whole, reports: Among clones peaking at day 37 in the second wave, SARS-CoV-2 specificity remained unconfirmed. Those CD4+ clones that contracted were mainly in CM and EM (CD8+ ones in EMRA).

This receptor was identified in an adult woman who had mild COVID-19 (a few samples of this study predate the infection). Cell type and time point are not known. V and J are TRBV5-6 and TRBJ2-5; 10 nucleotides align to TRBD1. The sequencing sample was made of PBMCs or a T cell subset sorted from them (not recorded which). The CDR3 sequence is CASSIRTGGGEETQYF. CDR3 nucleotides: TGTGCCAGCAGTATACGGACAGGGGGAGGAGAGGAGACCCAGTACTTC.